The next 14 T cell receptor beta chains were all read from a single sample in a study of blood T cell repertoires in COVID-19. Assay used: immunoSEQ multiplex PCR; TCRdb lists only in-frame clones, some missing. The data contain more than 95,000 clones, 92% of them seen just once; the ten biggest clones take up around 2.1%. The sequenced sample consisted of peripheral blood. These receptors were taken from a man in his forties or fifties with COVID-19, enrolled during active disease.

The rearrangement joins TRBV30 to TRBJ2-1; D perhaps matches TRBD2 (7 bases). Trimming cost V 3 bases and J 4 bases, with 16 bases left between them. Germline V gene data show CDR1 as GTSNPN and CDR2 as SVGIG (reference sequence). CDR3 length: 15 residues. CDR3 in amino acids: CAWSGGTPEYNEQFF. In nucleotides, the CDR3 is TGTGCCTGGAGCGGGGGGACACCGGAGTACAATGAGCAGTTCTTC.

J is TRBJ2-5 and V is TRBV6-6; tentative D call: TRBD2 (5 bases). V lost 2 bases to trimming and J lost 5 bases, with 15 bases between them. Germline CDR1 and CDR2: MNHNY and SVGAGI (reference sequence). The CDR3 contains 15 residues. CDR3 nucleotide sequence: TGTGCCAGCAGTTACACCCTTGAGGGCCGGGAGACCCAGTACTTC. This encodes CASSYTLEGRETQYF.

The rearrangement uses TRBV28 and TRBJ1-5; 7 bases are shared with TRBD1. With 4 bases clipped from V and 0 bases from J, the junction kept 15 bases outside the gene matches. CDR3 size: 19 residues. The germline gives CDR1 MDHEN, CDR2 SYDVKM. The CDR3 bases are TGTGCCAGCAGTTCCTTGAACAGGGGTCTGAGGTTTAGCAATCAGCCCCAGCATTTT. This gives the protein CASSSLNRGLRFSNQPQHF.

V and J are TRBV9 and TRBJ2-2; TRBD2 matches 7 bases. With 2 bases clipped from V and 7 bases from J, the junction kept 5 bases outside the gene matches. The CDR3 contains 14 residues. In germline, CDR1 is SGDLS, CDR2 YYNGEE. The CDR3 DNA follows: TGTGCCAGCAGCGTCCGGCGGGAGCACGGGGAGCTGTTTTTT. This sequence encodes CASSVRREHGELFF.

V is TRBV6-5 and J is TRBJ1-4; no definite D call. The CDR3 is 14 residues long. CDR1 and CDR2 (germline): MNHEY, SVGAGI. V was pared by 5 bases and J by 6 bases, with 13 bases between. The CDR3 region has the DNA TGTGCCAGCAGTCTTTGGGCCCTTGATGAAAAACTGTTTTTT. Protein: CASSLWALDEKLFF.

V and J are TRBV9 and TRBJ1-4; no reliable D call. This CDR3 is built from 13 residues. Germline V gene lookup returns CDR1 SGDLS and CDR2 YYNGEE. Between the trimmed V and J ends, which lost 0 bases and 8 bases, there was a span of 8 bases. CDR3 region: CASSVEGGEKLFF. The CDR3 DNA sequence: TGTGCCAGCAGCGTAGAAGGCGGGGAAAAACTGTTTTTT.

CDR3 residues: CASSSGDRGLFGGELFF. CDR3 DNA sequence: TGTGCCAGCAGCTCAGGGGACAGGGGGCTATTTGGCGGGGAGCTGTTTTTT. This chain joins TRBV7-8 and TRBJ2-2; 12 nucleotides agree with TRBD1. After removal of 4 bases from V and 7 bases from J, the junction contained 10 bases not matched to a gene. The CDR3 is 17 amino acids. Germline CDR1 is SGHVS and CDR2 is FQNEAQ. The entire variable domain, with the rest obtained from reference TRBV7-8 and TRBJ2-2, is as follows: GAGVSQSPRYKVAKRGQDVALRCDPISGHVSLFWYQQALGQGPEFLTYFQNEAQLDKSGLPSDRFFAERPEGSVSTLKIQRTQQEDSAVYLCASSSGDRGLFGGELFFGEGSRLTVL.

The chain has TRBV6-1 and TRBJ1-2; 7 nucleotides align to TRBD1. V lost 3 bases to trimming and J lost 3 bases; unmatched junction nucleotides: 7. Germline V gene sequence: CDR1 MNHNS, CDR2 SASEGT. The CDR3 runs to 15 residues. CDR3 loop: CASSDAQGSDYGYTF. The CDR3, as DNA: TGTGCCAGCAGTGATGCACAGGGGTCGGACTATGGCTACACCTTC.

This CDR3 reads CASSLGTVNYGYTF. In DNA form, the CDR3 reads TGCGCCAGCAGCTTAGGGACAGTTAACTATGGCTACACCTTC. This sequence joins TRBV5-1 and TRBJ1-2; 7 positions match TRBD1. Trimming took 2 bases from V and 1 from J; bases not matched to a gene: 2. The CDR3 runs to 14 residues. The germline CDR1 and CDR2 sequences are SGHRS and YFSETQ.

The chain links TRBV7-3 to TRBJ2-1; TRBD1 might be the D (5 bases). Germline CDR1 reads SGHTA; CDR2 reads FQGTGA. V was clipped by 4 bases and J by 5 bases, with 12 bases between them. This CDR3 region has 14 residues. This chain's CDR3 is CASSYQQGNNEQFF. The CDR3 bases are TGTGCCAGCAGCTACCAGCAGGGAAACAATGAGCAGTTCTTC.

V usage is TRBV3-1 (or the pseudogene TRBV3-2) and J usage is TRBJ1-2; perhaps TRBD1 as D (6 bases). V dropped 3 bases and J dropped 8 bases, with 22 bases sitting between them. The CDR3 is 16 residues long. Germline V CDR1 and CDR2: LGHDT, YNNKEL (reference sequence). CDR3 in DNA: TGTGCCAGCAGCCACCGGACAGACTATTCTTGGGGAGGCTACACCTTC. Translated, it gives CASSHRTDYSWGGYTF.

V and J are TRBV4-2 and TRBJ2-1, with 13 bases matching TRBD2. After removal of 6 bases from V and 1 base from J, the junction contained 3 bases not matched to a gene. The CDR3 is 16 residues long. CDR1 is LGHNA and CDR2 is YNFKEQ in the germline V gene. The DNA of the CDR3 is TGTGCCAGCAGGCGGACTAGCGGGAGTTCCTACAATGAGCAGTTCTTC. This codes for CASRRTSGSSYNEQFF.

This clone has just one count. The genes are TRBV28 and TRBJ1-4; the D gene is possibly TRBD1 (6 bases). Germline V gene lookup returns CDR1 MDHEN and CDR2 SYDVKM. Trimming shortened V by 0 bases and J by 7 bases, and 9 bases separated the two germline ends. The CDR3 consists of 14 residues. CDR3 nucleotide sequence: TGTGCCAGCAGTTTATGGGGGGCGCGTGAAAAACTGTTTTTT. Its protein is CASSLWGAREKLFF.

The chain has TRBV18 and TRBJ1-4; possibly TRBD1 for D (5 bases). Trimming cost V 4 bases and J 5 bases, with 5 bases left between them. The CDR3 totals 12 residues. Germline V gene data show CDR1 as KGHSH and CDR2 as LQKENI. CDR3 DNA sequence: TGTGCCAGCTCACAGGGGAATGAAAAACTGTTTTTT. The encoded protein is CASSQGNEKLFF. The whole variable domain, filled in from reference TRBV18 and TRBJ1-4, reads NAGVMQNPRHLVRRRGQEARLRCSPMKGHSHVYWYRQLPEEGLKFMVYLQKENIIDESGMPKERFSAEFPKEGPSILRIQQVVRGDSAAYFCASSQGNEKLFFGSGTQLSVL.